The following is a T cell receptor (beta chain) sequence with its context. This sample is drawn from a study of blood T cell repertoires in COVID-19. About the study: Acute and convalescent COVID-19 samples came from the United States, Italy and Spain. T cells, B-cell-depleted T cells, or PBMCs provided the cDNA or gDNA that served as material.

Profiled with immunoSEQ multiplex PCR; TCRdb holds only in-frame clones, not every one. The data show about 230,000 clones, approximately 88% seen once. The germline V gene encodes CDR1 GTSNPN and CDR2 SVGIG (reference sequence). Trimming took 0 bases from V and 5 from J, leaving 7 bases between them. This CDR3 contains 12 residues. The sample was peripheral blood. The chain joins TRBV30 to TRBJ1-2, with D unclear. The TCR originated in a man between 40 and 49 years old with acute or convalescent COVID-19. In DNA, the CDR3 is TGTGCCTGGAGTGTGATACAGTATGGCTACACCTTC. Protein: CAWSVIQYGYTF.